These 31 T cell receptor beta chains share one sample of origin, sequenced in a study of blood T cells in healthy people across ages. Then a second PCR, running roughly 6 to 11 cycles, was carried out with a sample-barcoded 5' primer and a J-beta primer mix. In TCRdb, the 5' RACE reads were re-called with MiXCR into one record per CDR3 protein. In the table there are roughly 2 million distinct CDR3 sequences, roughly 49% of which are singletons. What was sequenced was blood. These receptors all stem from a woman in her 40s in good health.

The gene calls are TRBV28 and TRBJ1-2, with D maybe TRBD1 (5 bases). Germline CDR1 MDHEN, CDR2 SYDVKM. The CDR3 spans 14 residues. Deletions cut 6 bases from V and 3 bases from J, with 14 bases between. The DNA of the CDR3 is TGTGCCAGCAGAGCCCAGGGATTAGACTATGGCTACACCTTC. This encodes CASRAQGLDYGYTF.

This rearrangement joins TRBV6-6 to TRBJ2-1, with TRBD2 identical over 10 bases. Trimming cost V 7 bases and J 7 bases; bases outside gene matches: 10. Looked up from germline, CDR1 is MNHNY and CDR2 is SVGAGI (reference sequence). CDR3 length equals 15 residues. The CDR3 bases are TGTGCCAGCATTAGCGGGGGGACCCTGGGAAATGAGCAGTTCTTC. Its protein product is CASISGGTLGNEQFF.

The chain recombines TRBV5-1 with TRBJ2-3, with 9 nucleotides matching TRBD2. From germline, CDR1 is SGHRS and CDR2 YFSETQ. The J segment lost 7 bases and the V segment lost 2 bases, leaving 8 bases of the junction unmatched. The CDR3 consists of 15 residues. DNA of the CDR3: TGCGCCAGCAGCTTACCGACTAGCGGTGAGAATACGCAGTATTTT. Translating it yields CASSLPTSGENTQYF.

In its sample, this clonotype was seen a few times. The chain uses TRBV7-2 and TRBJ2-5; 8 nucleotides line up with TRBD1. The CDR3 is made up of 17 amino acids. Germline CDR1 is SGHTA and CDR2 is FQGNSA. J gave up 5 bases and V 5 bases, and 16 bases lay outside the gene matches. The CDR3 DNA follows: TGTGCCAGCAGCCTAAGGACAGGGACTGCGGCCTGGGAGACCCAGTACTTC. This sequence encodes CASSLRTGTAAWETQYF.

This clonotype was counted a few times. Here the CDR3 reads CASGDRGLTRGFF. DNA of the CDR3: TGTGCCAGCGGGGACAGGGGGCTCACGCGGGGGTTCTTC. This sequence joins TRBV27 and TRBJ2-1, with TRBD1 identical over 12 bases. CDR1 and CDR2 from the germline V gene are MNHEY and SMNVEV (reference sequence). V was clipped by 8 bases and J by 15 bases; unmatched bases: 11. The CDR3 loop spans 13 amino acids.

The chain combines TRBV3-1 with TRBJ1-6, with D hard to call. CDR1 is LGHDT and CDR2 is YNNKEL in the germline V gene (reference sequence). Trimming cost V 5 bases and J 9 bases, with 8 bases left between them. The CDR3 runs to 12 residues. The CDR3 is CASSTTTSPLHF. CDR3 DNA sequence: TGTGCCAGCAGCACTACGACTTCACCCCTCCACTTT. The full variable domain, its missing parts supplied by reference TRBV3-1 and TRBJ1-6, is DTAVSQTPKYLVTQMGNDKSIKCEQNLGHDTMYWYKQDSKKFLKIMFSYNNKELIINETVPNRFSPKSPDKAHLNLHINSLELGDSAVYFCASSTTTSPLHFGNGTRLTVT.

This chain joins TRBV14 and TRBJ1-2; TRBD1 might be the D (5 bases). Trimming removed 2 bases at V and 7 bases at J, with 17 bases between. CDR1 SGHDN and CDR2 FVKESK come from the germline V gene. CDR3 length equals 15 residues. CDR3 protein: CASSQRPGTFGGYTF. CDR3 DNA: TGTGCCAGCAGCCAACGACCCGGGACCTTCGGTGGCTACACCTTC. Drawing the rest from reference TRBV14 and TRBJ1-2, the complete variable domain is EAGVTQFPSHSVIEKGQTVTLRCDPISGHDNLYWYRRVMGKEIKFLLHFVKESKQDESGMPNNRFLAERTGGTYSTLKVQPAELEDSGVYFCASSQRPGTFGGYTFGSGTRLTVV.

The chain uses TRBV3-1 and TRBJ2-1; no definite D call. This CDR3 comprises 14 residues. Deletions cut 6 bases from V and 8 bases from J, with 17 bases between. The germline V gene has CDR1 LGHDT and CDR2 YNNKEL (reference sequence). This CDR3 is CASRPGSPGDEQFF. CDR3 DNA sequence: TGTGCCAGCAGACCCGGGTCCCCCGGCGATGAGCAGTTCTTC.

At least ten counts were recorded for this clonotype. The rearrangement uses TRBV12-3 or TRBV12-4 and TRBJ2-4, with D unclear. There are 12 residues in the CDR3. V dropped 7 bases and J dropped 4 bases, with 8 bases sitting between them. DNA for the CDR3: TGTGCCAGCACCCTGGGTAAAAACATTCAGTACTTC. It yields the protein CASTLGKNIQYF.

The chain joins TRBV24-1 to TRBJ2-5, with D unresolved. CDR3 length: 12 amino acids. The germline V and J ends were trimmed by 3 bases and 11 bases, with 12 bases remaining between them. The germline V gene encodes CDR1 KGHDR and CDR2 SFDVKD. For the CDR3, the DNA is TGTGCCACCAGTGATCTAAAGGATGAGCAGTACTTC. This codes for CATSDLKDEQYF.

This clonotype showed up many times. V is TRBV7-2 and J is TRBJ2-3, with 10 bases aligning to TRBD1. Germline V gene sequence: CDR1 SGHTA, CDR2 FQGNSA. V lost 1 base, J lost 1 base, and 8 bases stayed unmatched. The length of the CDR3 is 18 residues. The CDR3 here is CASSLVSFGTGGTDTQYF. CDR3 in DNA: TGTGCCAGCAGCTTAGTTAGTTTCGGGACAGGGGGCACAGATACGCAGTATTTT. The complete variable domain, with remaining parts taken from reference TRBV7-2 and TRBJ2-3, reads GAGVSQSPSNKVTEKGKDVELRCDPISGHTALYWYRQSLGQGLEFLIYFQGNSAPDKSGLPSDRFSAERTGGSVSTLTIQRTQQEDSAVYLCASSLVSFGTGGTDTQYFGPGTRLTVL.

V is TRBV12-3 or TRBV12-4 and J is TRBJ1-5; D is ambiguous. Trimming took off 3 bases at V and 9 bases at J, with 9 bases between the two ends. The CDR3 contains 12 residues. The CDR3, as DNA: TGTGCCAGCAGTTTCCCCGAGCGGCCCCAGCATTTT. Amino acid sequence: CASSFPERPQHF.

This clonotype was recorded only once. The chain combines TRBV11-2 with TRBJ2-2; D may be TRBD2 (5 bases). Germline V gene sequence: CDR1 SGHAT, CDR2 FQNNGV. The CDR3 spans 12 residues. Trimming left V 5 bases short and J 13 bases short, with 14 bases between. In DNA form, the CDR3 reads TGTGCCAGCAGCCCAAACCCTCTAGCGCTGTTTTTT. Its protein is CASSPNPLALFF.

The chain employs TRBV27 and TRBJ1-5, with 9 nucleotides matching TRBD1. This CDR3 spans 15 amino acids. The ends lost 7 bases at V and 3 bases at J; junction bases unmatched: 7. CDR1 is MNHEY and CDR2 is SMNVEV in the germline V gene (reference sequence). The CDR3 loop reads CASTLTGGDNQPQHF. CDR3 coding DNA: TGTGCCAGCACTTTGACAGGGGGTGACAATCAGCCCCAGCATTTT.

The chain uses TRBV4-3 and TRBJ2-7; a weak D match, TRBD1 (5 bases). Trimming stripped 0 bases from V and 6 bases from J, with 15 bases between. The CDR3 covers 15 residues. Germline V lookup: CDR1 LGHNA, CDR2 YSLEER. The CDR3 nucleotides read TGCGCCAGCAGCCAAGATCAGGGCCCAGGTGCCGAGCAGTACTTC. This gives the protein CASSQDQGPGAEQYF.

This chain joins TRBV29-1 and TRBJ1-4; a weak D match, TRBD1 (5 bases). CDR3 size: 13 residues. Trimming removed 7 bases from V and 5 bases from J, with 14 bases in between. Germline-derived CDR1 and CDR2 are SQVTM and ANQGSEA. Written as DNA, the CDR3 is TGCAGCGCCTCGGAAGGGGCAAATGAAAAACTGTTTTTT. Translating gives CSASEGANEKLFF.

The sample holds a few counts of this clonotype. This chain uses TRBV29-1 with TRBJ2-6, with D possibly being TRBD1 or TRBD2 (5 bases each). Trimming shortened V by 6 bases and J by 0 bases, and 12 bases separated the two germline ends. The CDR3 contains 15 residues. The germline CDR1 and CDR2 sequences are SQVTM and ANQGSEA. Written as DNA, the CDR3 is TGCAGCGTATGGGACCGGACCTCTGGGGCCAACGTCCTGACTTTC. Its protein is CSVWDRTSGANVLTF.

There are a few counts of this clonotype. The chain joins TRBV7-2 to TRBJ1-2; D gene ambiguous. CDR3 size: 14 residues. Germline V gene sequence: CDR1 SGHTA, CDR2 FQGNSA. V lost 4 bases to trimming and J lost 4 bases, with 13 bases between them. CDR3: CASSSLSSSYGYTF. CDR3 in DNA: TGTGCCAGCAGCTCTCTGAGCTCCAGCTATGGCTACACCTTC.

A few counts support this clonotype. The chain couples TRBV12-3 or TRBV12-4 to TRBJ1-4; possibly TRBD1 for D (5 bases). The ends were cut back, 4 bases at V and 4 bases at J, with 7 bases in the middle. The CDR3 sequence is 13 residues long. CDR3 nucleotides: TGTGCCAGCAGTTCCGACAGTAATGAAAAACTGTTTTTT. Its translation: CASSSDSNEKLFF.

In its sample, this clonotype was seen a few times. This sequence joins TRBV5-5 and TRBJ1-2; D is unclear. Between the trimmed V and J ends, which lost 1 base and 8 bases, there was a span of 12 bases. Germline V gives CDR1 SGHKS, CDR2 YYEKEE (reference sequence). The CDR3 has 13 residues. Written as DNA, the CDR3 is TGTGCCAGCAGCTTGTCGACTTCAGGAGGCTACACCTTC. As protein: CASSLSTSGGYTF.

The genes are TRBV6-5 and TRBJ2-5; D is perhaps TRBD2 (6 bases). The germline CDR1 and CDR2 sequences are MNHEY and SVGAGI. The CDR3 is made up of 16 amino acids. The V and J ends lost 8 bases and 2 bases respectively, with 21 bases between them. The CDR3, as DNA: TGTGCCAGCTCTAAAGCGGGCAGGGTGGGGCAAGAGACCCAGTACTTC. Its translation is CASSKAGRVGQETQYF.

The CDR3 protein is CASSVTGVGANVLTF. CDR3 coding DNA: TGTGCCAGCAGCGTCACAGGGGTCGGGGCCAACGTCCTGACTTTC. The chain uses TRBV9 and TRBJ2-6; the match to TRBD1 covers 7 bases. V dropped 2 bases and J dropped 4; count of bases not matched to a gene: 3. This CDR3 region has 15 residues. Germline V gene data show CDR1 as SGDLS and CDR2 as YYNGEE.

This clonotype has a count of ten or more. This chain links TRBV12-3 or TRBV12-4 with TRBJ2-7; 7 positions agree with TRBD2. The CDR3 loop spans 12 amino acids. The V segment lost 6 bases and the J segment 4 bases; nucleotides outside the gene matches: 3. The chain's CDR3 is CASSRGGYEQYF. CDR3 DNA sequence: TGTGCCAGCAGCCGGGGAGGGTACGAGCAGTACTTC.

CDR3 sequence reads: CASSPTGTGGANYGYTF. In nucleotides, the CDR3 is TGTGCCAGCAGTCCTACGGGGACAGGGGGTGCTAACTATGGCTACACCTTC. The V and J genes are TRBV6-1 and TRBJ1-2; 11 nucleotides match TRBD1. V shed 5 bases and J 0 bases; nucleotides not matched to a gene: 8. This CDR3 has 17 residues. Germline V lookup: CDR1 MNHNS, CDR2 SASEGT.

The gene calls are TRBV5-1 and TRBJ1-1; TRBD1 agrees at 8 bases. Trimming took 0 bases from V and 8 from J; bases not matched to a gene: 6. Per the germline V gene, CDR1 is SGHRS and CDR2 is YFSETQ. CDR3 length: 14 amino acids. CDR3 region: CASSLGQGRAEAFF. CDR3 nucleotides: TGCGCCAGCAGCTTGGGACAGGGGAGAGCCGAAGCTTTCTTT.

The CDR3 here is CASPSSVGATDYGYTF. CDR3 sequence (DNA): TGTGCCAGCCCATCCTCGGTCGGGGCTACCGATTATGGCTACACCTTC. The chain links TRBV6-6 to TRBJ1-2, with D perhaps matching TRBD1 (5 bases). In germline, CDR1 is MNHNY, CDR2 SVGAGI (reference sequence). The CDR3 is made up of 16 amino acids. Trimming pared 8 bases from V and 5 bases from J, leaving 24 bases between.

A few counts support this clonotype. The CDR3 loop is CASSYPLGRGQETQYF. Written as DNA, the CDR3 is TGTGCCAGCAGTTATCCTTTAGGCCGGGGGCAAGAGACCCAGTACTTC. The chain joins TRBV6-2 or TRBV6-3 to TRBJ2-7; D may be TRBD2 (6 bases). The J call may be faulty, since TRBJ2-5 better matches the DNA end. Germline CDR1 is MNHEY and CDR2 is SVGEGT. The CDR3 spans 16 residues.

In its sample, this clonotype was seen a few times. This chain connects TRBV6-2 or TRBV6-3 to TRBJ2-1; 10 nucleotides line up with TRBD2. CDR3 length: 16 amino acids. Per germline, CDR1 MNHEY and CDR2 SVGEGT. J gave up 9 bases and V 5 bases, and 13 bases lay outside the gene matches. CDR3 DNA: TGTGCCAGCAGTCCTACGCCACTAGCGGGGTTAGGTGAGCAGTTCTTC. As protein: CASSPTPLAGLGEQFF.

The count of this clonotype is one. The CDR3 sequence: CASSQGAGGPRGNEQFF. The CDR3 bases are TGTGCCAGCAGCCAAGGGGCGGGGGGGCCACGGGGTAATGAGCAGTTCTTC. The rearrangement joins TRBV4-2 to TRBJ2-1; 9 bases match TRBD2. Germline V gives CDR1 LGHNA, CDR2 YNFKEQ. The V and J ends lost 1 base and 7 bases, in that order; junction bases with no gene match: 11. This CDR3 has 17 amino acids.

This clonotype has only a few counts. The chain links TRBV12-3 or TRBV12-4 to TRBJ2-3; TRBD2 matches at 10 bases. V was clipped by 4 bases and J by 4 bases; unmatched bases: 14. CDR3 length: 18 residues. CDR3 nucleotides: TGTGCCAGCAGTTCCCCCAGCCACCGGACTAGCGGCGCAGATACGCAGTATTTT. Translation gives CASSSPSHRTSGADTQYF.

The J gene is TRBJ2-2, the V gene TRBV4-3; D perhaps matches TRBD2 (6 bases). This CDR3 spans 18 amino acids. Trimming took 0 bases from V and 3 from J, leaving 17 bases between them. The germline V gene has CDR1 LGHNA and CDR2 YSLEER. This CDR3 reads CASSQDTVREVDTGELFF. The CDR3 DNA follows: TGCGCCAGCAGCCAAGATACGGTCAGGGAGGTGGACACCGGGGAGCTGTTTTTT.